The 18 T cell receptor beta chains below come from one sample, sequenced in a study of blood T cells in healthy people across ages (dated by TCRdb to between 2015 and 2017). The library came from 5' RACE. Sequencing relied on an Illumina HiSeq 2500. A second roughly 7 to 11 cycle PCR used a sample-barcoded 5' primer and a J-beta primer mix. TCRdb's own reprocessing of the public reads used fastp at Q25 and MiXCR and kept productive beta chains. Rows merge per CDR3 protein into single entries with the most common DNA and genes. For this sample there are 1,100,000 or so distinct CDR3 sequences; 35% to 55% appear just once. Clones ranked in the top ten supply 18% of the sample. The sample taken for sequencing was blood. The origin of the receptors is a woman aged 60 to 75 in good health.

Details on this clonotype: The junction departs from germline at one end; a sequencing error may be responsible. This rearrangement joins TRBV20-1 to TRBJ1-5; D unresolved. Germline CDR1 reads DFQATT; CDR2 reads SNEGSKA (reference sequence). CDR3 length: 15 residues. Written as DNA, the CDR3 is TGCAGCGCTAGAGATCCCCGGTCCCCTGGTCAGCCCCAGCATTTT. This gives the protein CSARDPRSPGQPQHF.

The table lists this clonotype with a few counts. The V call is TRBV12-3 or TRBV12-4, the J call TRBJ2-7, with a tentative D call TRBD1 (5 bases). The V end was cut by 3 bases, the J end by 0 bases, with 12 bases between. There are 15 residues in the CDR3. In DNA, the CDR3 is TGTGCCAGCAGTTTGGCAGGGAAAAGCTCCTACGAGCAGTACTTC. It yields the protein CASSLAGKSSYEQYF.

There are many counts of this clonotype. This chain uses TRBV6-1 with TRBJ2-1; 13 positions match TRBD2. Trimming cost V 5 bases and J 0 bases; bases outside gene matches: 13. This CDR3 comprises 20 residues. The germline V gene encodes CDR1 MNHNS and CDR2 SASEGT. CDR3 in amino acids: CASSPIGLAGAKSSYNEQFF. The CDR3 DNA follows: TGTGCCAGCAGTCCCATAGGACTAGCGGGAGCCAAAAGCTCCTACAATGAGCAGTTCTTC.

This clonotype was found a few times. The chain has TRBV10-2 and TRBJ2-5; tentatively, D is TRBD2 (5 bases). Deletions cut 2 bases from V and 4 bases from J, with 11 bases between. The CDR3 loop spans 14 amino acids. In germline, CDR1 is WSHSY, CDR2 SAAADI. CDR3 residues: CASSEGRVRETQYF. The CDR3 DNA is TGCGCCAGCAGTGAGGGGCGGGTCAGAGAGACCCAGTACTTC.

The V call is TRBV24-1, the J call TRBJ1-2; no firm D call. Trimming stripped 3 bases from V and 8 bases from J, with 9 bases between. The CDR3 extends over 12 amino acids. CDR1 and CDR2 (germline): KGHDR, SFDVKD. CDR3 nucleotide sequence: TGTGCCACCAGTGATCCCCCGACGGGCTACACCTTC. This codes for CATSDPPTGYTF.

This chain connects TRBV10-3 to TRBJ2-5; D is tentatively TRBD1 or TRBD2 (5 bases each). The J call may be wrong; the DNA end is better matched by TRBJ2-7. This CDR3 region has 14 residues. The germline CDR1 and CDR2 sequences are ENHRY and SYGVKD. The DNA of the CDR3 is TGTGCCATCAGTGAGTCGTCTTACGGGGCCGAGCAGTACTTC. It specifies CAISESSYGAEQYF.

This rearrangement joins TRBV4-2 to TRBJ2-7; D might be TRBD1 or TRBD2, each matching 5 bases. The CDR3 has 15 residues. Deletions cut 4 bases from V and 0 bases from J, with 13 bases between. Germline V gives CDR1 LGHNA, CDR2 YNFKEQ. The CDR3 DNA follows: TGTGCCAGCAGCCGAGGGACGGTGAGCTCCTACGAGCAGTACTTC. It is translated as CASSRGTVSSYEQYF.

In its sample, this clonotype was seen once. The rearrangement uses TRBV7-6 and TRBJ1-6; 7 bases map to TRBD1. Germline CDR1 SGHVS, CDR2 FNYEAQ. The CDR3 covers 15 residues. Unmatched junction bases numbered 9, after V lost 5 bases and J lost 8 bases. CDR3 sequence reads: CASSRRDSSDSPLHF. The DNA for the CDR3 is TGTGCCAGCAGCCGACGGGACAGTTCAGATTCACCCCTCCACTTT.

The sample holds a few counts of this clonotype. This chain connects TRBV10-1 to TRBJ2-7, with D perhaps TRBD1 (5 bases). The CDR3 has 12 amino acids. Deletions cut 2 bases from V and 7 bases from J, with 9 bases between. Germline V gene data show CDR1 as WNHNN and CDR2 as SYGVQD (reference sequence). The chain's CDR3 is CASSEPGYEQYF. In DNA, the CDR3 is TGCGCCAGCAGTGAGCCAGGGTATGAGCAGTACTTC.

A word on this clonotype: One end of the junction does not line up with germline, which may come from a read error. The chain carries TRBV12-3 or TRBV12-4 and TRBJ2-1, with 8 bases aligning to TRBD2. The CDR3 is 15 amino acids. The CDR3 DNA reads TGTGCCGGCAGCCTTAGCGGGACGGGATACAATGAGCAGTTCTTC. The encoded protein is CAGSLSGTGYNEQFF.

This clonotype has just a few counts. The V gene is TRBV6-1, the J gene TRBJ1-5; D possibly corresponds to TRBD1 (5 bases). The CDR3 has 13 residues. Germline V CDR1 and CDR2: MNHNS, SASEGT. V lost 5 bases, J lost 5 bases, and 10 bases lay in between. CDR3 coding DNA: TGTGCCAGCAGTTGGGACGGCTATCAGCCCCAGCATTTT. This encodes CASSWDGYQPQHF.

The sample holds a few counts of this clonotype. The J gene is TRBJ1-1, the V gene TRBV2; 7 nucleotides line up with TRBD1. The CDR3 extends over 13 amino acids. Germline CDR1 is SNHLY and CDR2 is FYNNEI. V lost 4 bases to trimming and J lost 2 bases; unmatched junction nucleotides: 1. The CDR3 region has the DNA TGTGCCAGCAGTGGGGACAGAAACACTGAAGCTTTCTTT. This codes for CASSGDRNTEAFF.

For this clonotype: One end of the junction does not line up with germline, which may come from a read error. The DNA of the CDR3 is TGTGCCAGCAGCTTAGGAGGCGTCAGATTGTTCAATCGGCCCCAGCATTTT. It yields the protein CASSLGGVRLFNRPQHF. The J gene is TRBJ1-5, the V gene TRBV7-4; D not certain. This CDR3 comprises 17 residues. Germline lookup yields CDR1 SGHVT and CDR2 SQSDAQ.

The sample holds a few counts of this clonotype. V and J are TRBV6-5 and TRBJ2-1; 11 nucleotides agree with TRBD2. The V gene end was trimmed by 4 bases and the J gene end by 4 bases; junction bases not matched to a gene: 6. Germline lookup yields CDR1 MNHEY and CDR2 SVGAGI. The CDR3 has 16 amino acids. CDR3 protein: CASSSQTSGEYNEQFF. The CDR3 DNA is TGTGCCAGCAGTTCCCAGACTAGCGGGGAGTACAATGAGCAGTTCTTC.

This clonotype was recorded at least ten times. An end of the junction differs from the germline gene, which may be a read error. The chain uses TRBV5-1 and TRBJ2-7, with 12 bases lining up with TRBD2. The CDR3 is 15 amino acids. Germline V gene sequence: CDR1 SGHRS, CDR2 YFSETQ. The CDR3, as DNA: TGTGCCAGCAGTCCTGGACTAGCGGGGTCCTACGAGCAGTACTTC. It specifies CASSPGLAGSYEQYF.

This chain connects TRBV12-5 to TRBJ2-7; no firm D call. Looked up from germline, CDR1 is LGHNT and CDR2 is FRNRAP. The CDR3 has 14 residues. V was clipped by 2 bases and J by 0 bases, with 8 bases between them. The CDR3 nucleotides are TGTGCTAGTGGTTTGAGCCCCTTCTCCTACGAGCAGTACTTC. Translated: CASGLSPFSYEQYF.

This clonotype has more than one count but fewer than ten. The chain recombines TRBV18 with TRBJ2-7; 10 nucleotides align to TRBD2. The CDR3 contains 16 residues. V lost 2 bases to trimming and J lost 1 base; unmatched junction nucleotides: 5. Looked up from germline, CDR1 is KGHSH and CDR2 is LQKENI. The CDR3 coding sequence is TGTGCCAGCTCACCAAAGAGACTAGCGGGTTCCTACGAGCAGTACTTC. Translating it yields CASSPKRLAGSYEQYF. Filled out from reference TRBV18 and TRBJ2-7, the complete variable domain reads NAGVMQNPRHLVRRRGQEARLRCSPMKGHSHVYWYRQLPEEGLKFMVYLQKENIIDESGMPKERFSAEFPKEGPSILRIQQVVRGDSAAYFCASSPKRLAGSYEQYFGPGTRLTVT.

This clonotype showed up just a few times. The V call is TRBV2, the J call TRBJ2-7; 7 nucleotides match TRBD1. V dropped 6 bases and J dropped 6; count of bases not matched to a gene: 14. The CDR3 has 15 amino acids. Germline V gene sequence: CDR1 SNHLY, CDR2 FYNNEI. The DNA of the CDR3 is TGTGCCAGCAGCGCCCAACCGGGACAGTTTCCCGAGCAGTACTTC. Its protein product is CASSAQPGQFPEQYF.